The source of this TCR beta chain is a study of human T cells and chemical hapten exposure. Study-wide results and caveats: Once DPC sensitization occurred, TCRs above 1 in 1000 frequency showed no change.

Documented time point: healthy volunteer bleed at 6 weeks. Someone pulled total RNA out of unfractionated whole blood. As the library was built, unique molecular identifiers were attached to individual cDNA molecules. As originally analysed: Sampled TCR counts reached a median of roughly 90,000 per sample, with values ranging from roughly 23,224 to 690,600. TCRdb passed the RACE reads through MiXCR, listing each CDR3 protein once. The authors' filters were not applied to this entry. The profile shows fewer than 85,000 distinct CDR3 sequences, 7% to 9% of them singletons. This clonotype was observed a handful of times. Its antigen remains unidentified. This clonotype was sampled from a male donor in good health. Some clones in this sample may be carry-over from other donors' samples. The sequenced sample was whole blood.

The CDR3 sequence is CSARKGANAPNTEAFF. The CDR3 nucleotides read TGCAGTGCGAGAAAAGGTGCGAACGCCCCGAACACTGAAGCTTTCTTT. The V gene is TRBV20-1, the J gene TRBJ1-1; the D is unclear. V lost 6 bases and J lost 1, with 21 bases in between. Per the germline V gene, CDR1 is DFQATT and CDR2 is SNEGSKA (reference sequence). The CDR3 consists of 16 residues.